This T cell receptor beta chain was profiled in a study of T cell responses to AZD1222 COVID-19 vaccine. Study at large: Second-dose intervals of approximately 4 or approximately 12 weeks were pooled. General observations from the study: Reportedly, nearly half the spike-specific TCRs target unmutated variant regions. Only six AZD1222 recipients tested seropositive at baseline. The donors showed a predominance of white British ancestry and of females, with possible underestimation of clonal diversity.

The V gene's germline CDR1 is LNHDA and CDR2 SQIVND (reference sequence). The CDR3 loop spans 17 amino acids. Trimming removed 5 bases at V and 3 bases at J, with 22 bases between. Assay: immunoSEQ multiplex PCR; the TCRdb copy retains only in-frame clones and omits some. This sample yields roughly 100,000 clones, of which roughly 91% are seen a single time; around 10% belongs to the top ten. Notes on this clone: Its specificity is unknown.

The TCR originated in an adult in good health. The J gene is TRBJ1-2, the V gene TRBV19; TRBD1 might be the D (5 bases). Sequenced here: peripheral blood, sampled on day 0 of AZD1222 vaccination. The CDR3 loop is CASSLRGRGGAHYGYTF. The CDR3 DNA reads as TGTGCCAGTAGTTTGAGGGGTCGAGGAGGGGCCCACTATGGCTACACCTTC.